The T cell receptor beta chain described here comes from a study of CD8 T cells in ankylosing spondylitis. There are a few counts of this clonotype. Germline CDR1 and CDR2: LGHNA and YNFKEQ. With V trimmed by 1 base and J by 4 bases, 6 bases remained unmatched. This CDR3 is built from 16 residues. TCRdb analysed the 5' RACE reads with MiXCR anew, one entry per CDR3 protein. The data show 300,000 to 400,000 distinct CDR3 sequences, around 20% seen once. This sequence was found in a male donor with ankylosing spondylitis or in good health (not recorded which). J is TRBJ2-3 and V is TRBV4-2; 9 positions agree with TRBD2. Sequenced material: blood, either unsorted or a sorted T cell fraction (not recorded which). CDR3 loop: CASSQVLAGAPDTQYF. The CDR3, as DNA: TGTGCCAGCAGCCAAGTACTAGCGGGCGCCCCAGATACGCAGTATTTT.